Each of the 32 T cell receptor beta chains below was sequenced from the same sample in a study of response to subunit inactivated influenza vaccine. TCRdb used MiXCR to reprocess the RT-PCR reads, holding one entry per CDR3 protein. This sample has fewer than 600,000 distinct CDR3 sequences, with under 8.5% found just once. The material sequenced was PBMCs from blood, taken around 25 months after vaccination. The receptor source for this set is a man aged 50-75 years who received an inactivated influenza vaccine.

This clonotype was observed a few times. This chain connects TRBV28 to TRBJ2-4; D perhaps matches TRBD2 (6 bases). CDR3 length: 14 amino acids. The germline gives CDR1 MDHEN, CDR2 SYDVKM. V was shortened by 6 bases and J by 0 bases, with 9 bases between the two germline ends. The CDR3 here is CASRPGLAKNIQYF. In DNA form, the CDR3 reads TGTGCCAGCAGGCCGGGACTAGCCAAAAACATTCAGTACTTC. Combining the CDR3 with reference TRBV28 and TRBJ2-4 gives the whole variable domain DVKVTQSSRYLVKRTGEKVFLECVQDMDHENMFWYRQDPGLGLRLIYFSYDVKMKEKGDIPEGYSVSREKKERFSLILESASTNQTSMYLCASRPGLAKNIQYFGAGTRLSVL.

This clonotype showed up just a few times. The CDR3 reads CSARDPLAGSETQYF. CDR3 sequence (DNA): TGCAGTGCTAGAGACCCTCTAGCGGGGTCAGAGACCCAGTACTTC. The V and J genes are TRBV20-1 and TRBJ2-5; the match to TRBD2 covers 9 bases. V lost 0 bases, J lost 4 bases, and 6 bases stayed unmatched. The germline CDR1 and CDR2 sequences are DFQATT and SNEGSKA (reference sequence). This CDR3 has 15 amino acids.

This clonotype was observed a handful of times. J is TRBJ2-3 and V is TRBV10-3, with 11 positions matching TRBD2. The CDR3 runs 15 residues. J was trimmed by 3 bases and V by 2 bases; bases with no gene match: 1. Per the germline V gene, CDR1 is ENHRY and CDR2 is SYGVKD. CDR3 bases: TGTGCCATCAGTGAGGGGACTAGCGGTACAGATACGCAGTATTTT. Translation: CAISEGTSGTDTQYF.

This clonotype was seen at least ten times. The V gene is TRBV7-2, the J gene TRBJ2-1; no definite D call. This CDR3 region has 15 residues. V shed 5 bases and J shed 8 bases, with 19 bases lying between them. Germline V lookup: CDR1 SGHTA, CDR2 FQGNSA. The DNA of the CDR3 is TGTGCCAGCAGCCCGGCTGCGGTCCGGGTAGATGAGCAGTTCTTC. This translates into CASSPAAVRVDEQFF.

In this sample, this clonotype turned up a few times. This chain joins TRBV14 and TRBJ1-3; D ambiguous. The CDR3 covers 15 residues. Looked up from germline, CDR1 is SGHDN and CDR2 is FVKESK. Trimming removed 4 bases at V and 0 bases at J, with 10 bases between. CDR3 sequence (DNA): TGTGCCAGCAGCCTCAGCGGACTCTCTGGAAACACCATATATTTT. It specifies CASSLSGLSGNTIYF. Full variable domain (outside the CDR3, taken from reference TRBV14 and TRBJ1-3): EAGVTQFPSHSVIEKGQTVTLRCDPISGHDNLYWYRRVMGKEIKFLLHFVKESKQDESGMPNNRFLAERTGGTYSTLKVQPAELEDSGVYFCASSLSGLSGNTIYFGEGSWLTVV.

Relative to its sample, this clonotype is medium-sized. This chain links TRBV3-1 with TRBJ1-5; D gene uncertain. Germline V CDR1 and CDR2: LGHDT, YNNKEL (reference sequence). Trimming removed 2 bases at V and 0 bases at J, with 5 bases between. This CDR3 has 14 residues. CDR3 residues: CASSQLYSNQPQHF. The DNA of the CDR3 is TGTGCCAGCAGCCAACTGTATAGCAATCAGCCCCAGCATTTT.

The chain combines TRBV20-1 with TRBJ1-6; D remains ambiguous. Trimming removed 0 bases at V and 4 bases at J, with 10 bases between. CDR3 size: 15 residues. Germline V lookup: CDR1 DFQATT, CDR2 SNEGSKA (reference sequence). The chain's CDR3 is CSAREVGLYNSPLHF. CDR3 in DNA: TGCAGTGCTAGAGAGGTGGGGTTGTATAATTCACCCCTCCACTTT.

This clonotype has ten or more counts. The CDR3, as DNA: TGCGCCAGCAGCTTGGGGCCAGGAAACACTGAAGCTTTCTTT. Its translation: CASSLGPGNTEAFF. The chain is built from TRBV5-1 and TRBJ1-1; no firm D call. CDR3 length equals 14 residues. V lost 0 bases and J 2 bases, leaving 8 bases between the germline ends. Germline V CDR1 and CDR2: SGHRS, YFSETQ. Filled out from reference TRBV5-1 and TRBJ1-1, the complete variable domain reads KAGVTQTPRYLIKTRGQQVTLSCSPISGHRSVSWYQQTPGQGLQFLFEYFSETQRNKGNFPGRFSGRQFSNSRSEMNVSTLELGDSALYLCASSLGPGNTEAFFGQGTRLTVV.

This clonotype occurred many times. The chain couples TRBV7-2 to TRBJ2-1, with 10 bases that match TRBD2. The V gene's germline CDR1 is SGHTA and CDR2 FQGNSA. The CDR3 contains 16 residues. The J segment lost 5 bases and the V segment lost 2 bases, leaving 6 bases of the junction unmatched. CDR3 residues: CASSLFRTSGNNEQFF. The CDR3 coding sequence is TGTGCCAGCAGCTTATTCAGGACTAGCGGAAACAATGAGCAGTTCTTC.

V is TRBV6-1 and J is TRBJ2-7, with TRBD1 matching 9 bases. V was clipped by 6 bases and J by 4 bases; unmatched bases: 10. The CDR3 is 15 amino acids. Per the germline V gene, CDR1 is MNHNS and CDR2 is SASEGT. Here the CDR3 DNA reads TGTGCCAGCAGCCCTGGGACAGGGTACAGGTACGAGCAGTACTTC. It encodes CASSPGTGYRYEQYF.

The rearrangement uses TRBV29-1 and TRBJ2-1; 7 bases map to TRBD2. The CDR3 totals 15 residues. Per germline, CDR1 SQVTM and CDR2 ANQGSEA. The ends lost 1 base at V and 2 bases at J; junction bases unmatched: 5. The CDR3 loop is CSVEGASGAYNEQFF. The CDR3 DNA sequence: TGCAGCGTTGAAGGGGCTAGCGGAGCCTACAATGAGCAGTTCTTC.

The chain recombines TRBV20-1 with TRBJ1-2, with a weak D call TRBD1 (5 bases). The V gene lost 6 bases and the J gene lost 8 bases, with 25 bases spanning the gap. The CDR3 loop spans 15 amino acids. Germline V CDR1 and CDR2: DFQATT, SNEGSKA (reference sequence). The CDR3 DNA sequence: TGCAGTGCCGGTGGGGCAGGGCCGCTTCGGGAGGGCTACACCTTC. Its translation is CSAGGAGPLREGYTF.

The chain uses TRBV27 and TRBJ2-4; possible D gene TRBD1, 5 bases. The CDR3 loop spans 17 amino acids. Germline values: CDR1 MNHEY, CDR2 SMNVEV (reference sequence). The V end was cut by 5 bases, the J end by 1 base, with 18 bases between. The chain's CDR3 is CASSPHRQLTAKNIQYF. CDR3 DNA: TGTGCCAGCAGTCCCCATCGACAGCTTACGGCCAAAAACATTCAGTACTTC.

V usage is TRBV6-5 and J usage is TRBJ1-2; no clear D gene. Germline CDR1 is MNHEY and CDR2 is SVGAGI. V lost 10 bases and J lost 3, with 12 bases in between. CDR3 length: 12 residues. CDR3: CATREVYYGYTF. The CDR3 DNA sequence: TGTGCCACCCGGGAGGTCTACTATGGCTACACCTTC.

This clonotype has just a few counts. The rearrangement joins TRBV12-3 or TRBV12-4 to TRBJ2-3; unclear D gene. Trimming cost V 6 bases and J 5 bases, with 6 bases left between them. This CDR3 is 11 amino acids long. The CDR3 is CASRTRDTQYF. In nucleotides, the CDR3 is TGTGCCAGCAGGACAAGAGATACGCAGTATTTT.

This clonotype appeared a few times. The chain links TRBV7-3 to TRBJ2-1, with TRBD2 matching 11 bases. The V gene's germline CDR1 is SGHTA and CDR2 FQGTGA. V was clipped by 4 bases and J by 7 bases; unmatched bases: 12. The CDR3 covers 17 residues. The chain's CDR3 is CASSSGVLAGGGNEQFF. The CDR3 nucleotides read TGTGCCAGCAGCTCCGGGGTCCTAGCGGGAGGAGGGAATGAGCAGTTCTTC. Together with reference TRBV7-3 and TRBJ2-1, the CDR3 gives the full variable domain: GAGVSQTPSNKVTEKGKYVELRCDPISGHTALYWYRQSLGQGPEFLIYFQGTGAADDSGLPNDRFFAVRPEGSVSTLKIQRTERGDSAVYLCASSSGVLAGGGNEQFFGPGTRLTVL.

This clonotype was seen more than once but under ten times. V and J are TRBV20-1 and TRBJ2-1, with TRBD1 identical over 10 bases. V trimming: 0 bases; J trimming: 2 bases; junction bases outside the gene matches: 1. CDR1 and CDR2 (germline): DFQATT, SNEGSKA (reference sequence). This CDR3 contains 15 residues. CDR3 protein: CSAREGTGAYNEQFF. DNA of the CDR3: TGCAGTGCTAGAGAAGGGACAGGGGCCTACAATGAGCAGTTCTTC.

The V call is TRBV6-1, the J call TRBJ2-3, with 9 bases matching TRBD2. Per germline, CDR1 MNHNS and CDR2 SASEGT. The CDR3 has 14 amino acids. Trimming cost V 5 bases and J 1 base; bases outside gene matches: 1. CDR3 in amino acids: CASSQREGTDTQYF. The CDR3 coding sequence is TGTGCCAGCAGTCAGCGGGAGGGCACAGATACGCAGTATTTT.

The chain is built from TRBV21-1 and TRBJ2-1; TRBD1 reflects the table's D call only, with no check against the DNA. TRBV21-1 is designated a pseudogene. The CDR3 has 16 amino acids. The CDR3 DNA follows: TGTGCCAGCAGCAAACAGGACAGGGGGCTGTACAATGAGCAGTTCTTC. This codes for CASSKQDRGLYNEQFF.

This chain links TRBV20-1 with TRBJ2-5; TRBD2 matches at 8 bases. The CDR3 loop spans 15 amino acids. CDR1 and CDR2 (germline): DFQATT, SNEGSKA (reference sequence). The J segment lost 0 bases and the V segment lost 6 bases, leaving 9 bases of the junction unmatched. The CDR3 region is CSATAGGVNQETQYF. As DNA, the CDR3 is TGCAGTGCGACGGCGGGAGGAGTCAACCAAGAGACCCAGTACTTC.

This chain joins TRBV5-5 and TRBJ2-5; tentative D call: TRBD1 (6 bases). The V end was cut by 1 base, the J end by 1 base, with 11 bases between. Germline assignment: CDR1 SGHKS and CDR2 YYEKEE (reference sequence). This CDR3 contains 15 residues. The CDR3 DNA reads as TGTGCCAGCAGCTTGTTAACAGGGTCCCAAGAGACCCAGTACTTC. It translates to CASSLLTGSQETQYF.

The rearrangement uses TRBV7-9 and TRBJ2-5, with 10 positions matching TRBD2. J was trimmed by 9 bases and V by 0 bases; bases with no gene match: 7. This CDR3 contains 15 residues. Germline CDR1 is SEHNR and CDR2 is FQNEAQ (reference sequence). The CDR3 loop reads CASSLAGTSVVAQYF. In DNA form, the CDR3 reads TGTGCCAGCAGCTTAGCCGGGACTAGCGTTGTTGCCCAGTACTTC.

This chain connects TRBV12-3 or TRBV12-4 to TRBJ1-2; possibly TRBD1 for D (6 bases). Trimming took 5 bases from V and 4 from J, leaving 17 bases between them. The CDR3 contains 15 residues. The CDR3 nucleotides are TGTGCCAGCAGTGTCCGGGACACGATATTCTATGGCTACACCTTC. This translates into CASSVRDTIFYGYTF.

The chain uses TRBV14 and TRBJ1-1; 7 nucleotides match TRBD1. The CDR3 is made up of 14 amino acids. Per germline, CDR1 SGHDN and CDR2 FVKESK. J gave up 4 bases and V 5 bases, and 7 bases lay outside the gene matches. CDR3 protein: CASSSRQGSTEAFF. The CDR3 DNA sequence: TGTGCCAGCAGCTCCCGACAGGGCTCCACTGAAGCTTTCTTT.

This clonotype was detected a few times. The CDR3 loop reads CSARVEAGGILGTEAFF. The DNA of the CDR3 is TGCAGTGCTAGAGTCGAAGCTGGGGGGATTTTGGGAACTGAAGCTTTCTTT. V is TRBV20-1 and J is TRBJ1-1; perhaps TRBD1 as D (5 bases). Germline CDR1 is DFQATT and CDR2 is SNEGSKA (reference sequence). Trimming removed 1 base from V and 5 bases from J, with 23 bases in between. The CDR3 runs 17 residues.

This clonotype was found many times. The CDR3 reads CASSFQLPDTQYF. In nucleotides, the CDR3 is TGTGCCAGCAGCTTCCAACTTCCCGATACGCAGTATTTT. The chain recombines TRBV7-8 with TRBJ2-3; D not certain. Germline CDR1 reads SGHVS; CDR2 reads FQNEAQ. The CDR3 is 13 amino acids. V was pared by 3 bases and J by 6 bases, with 10 bases between.

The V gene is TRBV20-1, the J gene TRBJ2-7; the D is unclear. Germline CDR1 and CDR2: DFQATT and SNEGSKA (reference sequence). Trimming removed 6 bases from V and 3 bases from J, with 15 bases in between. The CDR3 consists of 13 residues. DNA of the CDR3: TGCAGTGCCCCGGACCGCAGAAACTACGAGCAGTACTTC. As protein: CSAPDRRNYEQYF.

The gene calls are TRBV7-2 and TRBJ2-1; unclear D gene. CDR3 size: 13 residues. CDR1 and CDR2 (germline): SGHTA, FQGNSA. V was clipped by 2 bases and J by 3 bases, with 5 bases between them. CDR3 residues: CASSLTLYNEQFF. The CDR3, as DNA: TGTGCCAGCAGCTTAACCCTCTACAATGAGCAGTTCTTC.

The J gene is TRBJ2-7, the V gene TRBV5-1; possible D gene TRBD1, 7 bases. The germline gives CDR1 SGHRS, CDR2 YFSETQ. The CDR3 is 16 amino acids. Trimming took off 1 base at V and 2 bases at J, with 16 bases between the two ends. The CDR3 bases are TGCGCCAGCAGCTTGTCTTTGCGGGACAGTACCTACGAGCAGTACTTC. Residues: CASSLSLRDSTYEQYF.

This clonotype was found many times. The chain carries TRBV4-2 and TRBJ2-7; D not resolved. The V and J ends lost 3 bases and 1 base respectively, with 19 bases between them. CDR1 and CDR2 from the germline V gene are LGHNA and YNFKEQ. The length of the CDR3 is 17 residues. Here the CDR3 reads CASSQVPRNLLSYEQYF. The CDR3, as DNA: TGTGCCAGCAGCCAGGTCCCCCGCAACCTATTGTCCTACGAGCAGTACTTC.

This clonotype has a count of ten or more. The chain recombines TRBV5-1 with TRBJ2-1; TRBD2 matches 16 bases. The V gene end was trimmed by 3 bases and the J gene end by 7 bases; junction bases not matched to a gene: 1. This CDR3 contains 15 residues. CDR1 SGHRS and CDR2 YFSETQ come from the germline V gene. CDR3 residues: CASSSGLAGGNEQFF. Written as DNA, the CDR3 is TGCGCCAGCAGCTCGGGACTAGCGGGGGGGAATGAGCAGTTCTTC.

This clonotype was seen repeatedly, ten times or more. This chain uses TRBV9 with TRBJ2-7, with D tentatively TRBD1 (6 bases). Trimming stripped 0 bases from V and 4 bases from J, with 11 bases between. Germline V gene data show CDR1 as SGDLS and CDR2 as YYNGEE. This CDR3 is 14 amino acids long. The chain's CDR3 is CASSVGPGEYEQYF. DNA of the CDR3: TGTGCCAGCAGCGTAGGTCCAGGGGAATACGAGCAGTACTTC.